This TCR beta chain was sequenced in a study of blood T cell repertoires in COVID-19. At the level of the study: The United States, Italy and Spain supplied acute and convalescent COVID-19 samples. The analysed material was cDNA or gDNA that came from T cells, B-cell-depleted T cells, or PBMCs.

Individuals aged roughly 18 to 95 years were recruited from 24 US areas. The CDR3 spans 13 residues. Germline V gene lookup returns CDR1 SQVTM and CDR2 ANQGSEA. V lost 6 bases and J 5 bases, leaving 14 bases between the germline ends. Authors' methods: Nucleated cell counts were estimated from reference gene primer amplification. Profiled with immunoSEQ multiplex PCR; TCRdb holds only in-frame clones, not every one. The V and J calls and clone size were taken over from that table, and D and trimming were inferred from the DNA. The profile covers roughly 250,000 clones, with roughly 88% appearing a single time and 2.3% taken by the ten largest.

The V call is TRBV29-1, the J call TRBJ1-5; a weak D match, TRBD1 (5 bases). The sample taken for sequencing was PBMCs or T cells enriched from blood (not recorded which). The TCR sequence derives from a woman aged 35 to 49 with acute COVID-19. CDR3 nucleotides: TGCAGCGTGAACGGGGGAAGAGATCAGCCCCAGCATTTT. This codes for CSVNGGRDQPQHF.